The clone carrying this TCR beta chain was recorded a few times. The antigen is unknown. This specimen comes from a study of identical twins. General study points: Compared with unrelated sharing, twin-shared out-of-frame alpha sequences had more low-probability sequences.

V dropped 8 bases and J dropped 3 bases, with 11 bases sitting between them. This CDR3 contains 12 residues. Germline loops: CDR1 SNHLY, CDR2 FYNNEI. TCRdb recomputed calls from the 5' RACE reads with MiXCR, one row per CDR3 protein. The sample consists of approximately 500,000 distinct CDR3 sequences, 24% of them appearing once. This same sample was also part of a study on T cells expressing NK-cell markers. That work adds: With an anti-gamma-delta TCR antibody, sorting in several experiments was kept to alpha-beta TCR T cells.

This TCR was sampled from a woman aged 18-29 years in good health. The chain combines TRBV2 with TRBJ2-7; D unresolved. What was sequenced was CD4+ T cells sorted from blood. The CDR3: CASALTNYEQYF. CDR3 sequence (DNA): TGTGCCAGCGCCCTTACAAACTACGAGCAGTACTTC.